Below are 5 T cell receptor beta chains sequenced from a single sample in a study of technical replicates of blood from a few donors. Profiled with immunoSEQ multiplex PCR; TCRdb holds only in-frame clones, not every one. The sample has fewer than 90,000 clones, approximately 96% seen once; the top ten hold over 0.2%. Specimen: T cells isolated from PBMCs. Receptors were obtained from a human donor in good health.

CDR3 bases: TGCGCCAGCAGCCAAGGGAGCCCACAGGGCGGAAGCAATGAGCAGTTCTTC. Its protein is CASSQGSPQGGSNEQFF. The gene calls are TRBV4-1 and TRBJ2-1; a weak D match, TRBD1 (6 bases). CDR3 length equals 17 residues. The V gene lost 1 base and the J gene lost 6 bases, with 19 bases spanning the gap. Germline-derived CDR1 and CDR2 are MGHRA and YSYEKL.

The chain couples TRBV11-3 to TRBJ2-5; 7 bases agree with TRBD1. Per germline, CDR1 SGHNT and CDR2 YENEEA. Losses at the gene ends were 4 bases for V and 0 bases for J; bases not matched to a gene: 14. The CDR3 length is 18 residues. The CDR3 coding sequence is TGTGCCAGCAGCTCACTAATGGACAGGAACATCTACCAAGAGACCCAGTACTTC. It codes for CASSSLMDRNIYQETQYF. Full variable domain (outside the CDR3, taken from reference TRBV11-3 and TRBJ2-5): EAGVVQSPRYKIIEKKQPVAFWCNPISGHNTLYWYLQNLGQGPELLIRYENEEAVDDSQLPKDRFSAERLKGVDSTLKIQPAELGDSAVYLCASSSLMDRNIYQETQYFGPGTRLLVL.

The chain employs TRBV5-1 and TRBJ2-5; a possible D gene is TRBD2 (5 bases). This CDR3 has 13 amino acids. V lost 0 bases, J lost 3 bases, and 6 bases lay in between. Germline V gene data show CDR1 as SGHRS and CDR2 as YFSETQ. CDR3 sequence (DNA): TGCGCCAGCAGCTTGGCGGGGAAAGAGACCCAGTACTTC. This encodes CASSLAGKETQYF.

The chain uses TRBV4-2 and TRBJ1-6; 7 bases map to TRBD1. Trimming removed 0 bases from V and 3 bases from J; junction bases left unmatched: 11. The germline V gene encodes CDR1 LGHNA and CDR2 YNFKEQ. This CDR3 comprises 19 residues. CDR3 DNA sequence: TGTGCCAGCAGCCAAGAGCCCTTTTGGGACAGCTACTATAATTCACCCCTCCACTTT. This gives the protein CASSQEPFWDSYYNSPLHF.

The rearrangement links TRBV19 to TRBJ1-2; D perhaps matches TRBD1 (6 bases). V dropped 5 bases and J dropped 3 bases, with 16 bases sitting between them. CDR1 and CDR2 (germline): LNHDA, SQIVND (reference sequence). The length of the CDR3 is 15 residues. CDR3 coding DNA: TGTGCCAGTAGTCTGGGGGGGCAGGGCTACTATGGCTACACCTTC. This sequence encodes CASSLGGQGYYGYTF.